A single sample is the source of the 15 T cell receptor beta chains below, sequenced in a study of T-cell reconstitution after alpha-beta-depleted transplantation in children. For TCRbeta, the library was prepared with unique molecular identifiers. TCRdb re-called the PCR reads with MiXCR, one entry per CDR3 protein. This sample carries about 440,000 distinct CDR3 sequences, around 46% of them seen once, and the ten largest clones take 25% to 30%. The source material was PBMCs, sampled before TCRalphabeta/CD19-depleted stem cell transplant. The receptors were sampled from a girl aged 2 to 10 with aplastic anemia, due to receive a stem cell transplant.

This clonotype was seen a handful of times. The J gene is TRBJ1-2, the V gene TRBV6-1; 7 nucleotides match TRBD1. With V trimmed by 5 bases and J by 4 bases, 4 bases remained unmatched. The germline gives CDR1 MNHNS, CDR2 SASEGT. This CDR3 spans 13 amino acids. The CDR3: CASSPQGTYGYTF. The CDR3 DNA follows: TGTGCCAGCAGTCCACAGGGGACCTATGGCTACACCTTC.

This clonotype was detected a few times. The J gene is TRBJ1-5, the V gene TRBV7-2; 7 bases fit TRBD1. The V and J ends lost 6 bases and 11 bases, in that order; junction bases with no gene match: 10. Germline V lookup: CDR1 SGHTA, CDR2 FQGNSA. The CDR3 is 13 residues long. CDR3 DNA: TGTGCCAGCAGTCCAGGCCCAGGGACAGCCCAGCATTTT. Translation: CASSPGPGTAQHF.

CDR3 sequence (DNA): TGTGCCAGCAGTTACTCGACAGGACAGGGCGACAATGAGCAGTTCTTC. It yields the protein CASSYSTGQGDNEQFF. The chain couples TRBV6-5 to TRBJ2-1; TRBD1 agrees at 8 bases. Germline values: CDR1 MNHEY, CDR2 SVGAGI. V shed 0 bases and J 5 bases; nucleotides not matched to a gene: 6. The CDR3 has 16 residues.

The V gene is TRBV12-3 or TRBV12-4, the J gene TRBJ2-3; possibly TRBD2 for D (6 bases). This CDR3 comprises 15 residues. V was clipped by 5 bases and J by 1 base, with 13 bases between them. The CDR3 loop reads CASSTPSVGTDTQYF. CDR3 sequence (DNA): TGTGCCAGCAGTACCCCTAGCGTGGGCACAGATACGCAGTATTTT.

The J gene is TRBJ2-3, the V gene TRBV20-1; a possible D gene is TRBD2 (6 bases). The CDR3 spans 15 residues. Germline V gene data show CDR1 as DFQATT and CDR2 as SNEGSKA (reference sequence). Trimming took off 3 bases at V and 0 bases at J, with 13 bases between the two ends. The DNA of the CDR3 is TGCAGTGCTAGTTCTCGGGGGACTAGCACAGATACGCAGTATTTT. Translated, it gives CSASSRGTSTDTQYF.

This chain joins TRBV5-5 and TRBJ2-5; D gene uncertain. The V end lost 0 bases, the J end lost 2 bases, and 11 bases lay between the germline ends. Germline-derived CDR1 and CDR2 are SGHKS and YYEKEE (reference sequence). CDR3 length: 15 residues. CDR3 coding DNA: TGTGCCAGCAGCTTGGAGGGTTTGAGACAAGAGACCCAGTACTTC. The encoded protein is CASSLEGLRQETQYF.

This clonotype was counted at least ten times. This chain uses TRBV7-9 with TRBJ2-7; D is undetermined. The germline CDR1 and CDR2 sequences are SEHNR and FQNEAQ (reference sequence). The CDR3 sequence is 12 residues long. Trimming removed 2 bases from V and 3 bases from J, with 5 bases in between. The CDR3 nucleotides are TGTGCCAGCAGCTTACCGGACTACGAGCAGTACTTC. Translated, it gives CASSLPDYEQYF.

This clonotype was observed many times. The chain employs TRBV20-1 and TRBJ2-7, with 14 bases lining up with TRBD2. V shed 5 bases, J shed 3 bases, and the junction held 3 bases outside the gene matches. In germline, CDR1 is DFQATT, CDR2 SNEGSKA (reference sequence). The CDR3 length is 14 residues. CDR3 sequence: CSAGTSGRRYEQYF. Here the CDR3 DNA reads TGCAGTGCTGGGACTAGCGGGAGACGCTACGAGCAGTACTTC.

This clonotype has more than one count but fewer than ten. CDR3 DNA: TGTGCCAGCACCGGACTGGTAGGACGGAGTAATGAAAAACTGTTTTTT. Amino acids: CASTGLVGRSNEKLFF. The V and J genes are TRBV6-1 and TRBJ1-4; D is unresolved. The CDR3 is made up of 16 amino acids. The germline gives CDR1 MNHNS, CDR2 SASEGT. The V gene lost 7 bases and the J gene lost 4 bases, with 19 bases spanning the gap.

The V call is TRBV20-1, the J call TRBJ2-7; D not resolved. V lost 6 bases, J lost 3 bases, and 27 bases lay in between. The CDR3 covers 17 residues. CDR1 is DFQATT, CDR2 SNEGSKA, per germline (reference sequence). The CDR3 DNA sequence: TGCAGTGCGGAACCGCGCTTTCCCACGCTTGTGAACTACGAGCAGTACTTC. It yields the protein CSAEPRFPTLVNYEQYF.

This clonotype is a singleton in its sample. V and J are TRBV7-2 and TRBJ2-1, with TRBD2 matching 10 bases. CDR3 length equals 15 residues. Germline lookup yields CDR1 SGHTA and CDR2 FQGNSA. With V trimmed by 7 bases and J by 8 bases, 11 bases remained unmatched. The CDR3 sequence is CASTHYSGRADEQFF. The CDR3 DNA is TGTGCCAGCACCCACTACAGCGGGAGGGCCGATGAGCAGTTCTTC.

This clonotype occurred many times. This chain links TRBV20-1 with TRBJ2-6; TRBD1 might be the D (6 bases). CDR3 size: 17 residues. Germline V CDR1 and CDR2: DFQATT, SNEGSKA (reference sequence). The V gene lost 1 base and the J gene lost 0 bases, with 13 bases spanning the gap. CDR3 nucleotide sequence: TGCAGTGCTAGAGGACAGGAGTCCTCCTCTGGGGCCAACGTCCTGACTTTC. It is translated as CSARGQESSSGANVLTF.

The gene calls are TRBV6-1 and TRBJ2-1; no firm D call. Germline CDR1 is MNHNS and CDR2 is SASEGT. V gave up 2 bases and J gave up 1 base, with 6 bases separating them. CDR3 length equals 14 residues. The CDR3 DNA is TGTGCCAGCAGTGAACAAGCGTCCTACAATGAGCAGTTCTTC. Protein sequence: CASSEQASYNEQFF.

In its sample, this clonotype was seen many times. The CDR3 DNA reads TGTGCCAGCAGTTACTCAGAGGGGTTGGAGACGCAGTATTTT. Amino acid sequence: CASSYSEGLETQYF. The chain couples TRBV6-5 to TRBJ2-3; the D gene could be TRBD1 or TRBD2 (5 bases each). This CDR3 comprises 14 residues. Germline CDR1 MNHEY, CDR2 SVGAGI. V lost 0 bases, J lost 9 bases, and 13 bases lay in between.

On this clonotype itself: At one boundary the junction diverges from the germline segment, which might be a read error. The chain uses TRBV5-1 and TRBJ1-2, with D possibly TRBD1 on 6 matching bases. Germline CDR1 and CDR2: SGHRS and YFSETQ. This CDR3 has 14 amino acids. CDR3 DNA sequence: TGCGCCAGCAGCTTGGCCTCCCCACGGACAGAGTTCCACTTC. Translating gives CASSLASPRTEFHF.